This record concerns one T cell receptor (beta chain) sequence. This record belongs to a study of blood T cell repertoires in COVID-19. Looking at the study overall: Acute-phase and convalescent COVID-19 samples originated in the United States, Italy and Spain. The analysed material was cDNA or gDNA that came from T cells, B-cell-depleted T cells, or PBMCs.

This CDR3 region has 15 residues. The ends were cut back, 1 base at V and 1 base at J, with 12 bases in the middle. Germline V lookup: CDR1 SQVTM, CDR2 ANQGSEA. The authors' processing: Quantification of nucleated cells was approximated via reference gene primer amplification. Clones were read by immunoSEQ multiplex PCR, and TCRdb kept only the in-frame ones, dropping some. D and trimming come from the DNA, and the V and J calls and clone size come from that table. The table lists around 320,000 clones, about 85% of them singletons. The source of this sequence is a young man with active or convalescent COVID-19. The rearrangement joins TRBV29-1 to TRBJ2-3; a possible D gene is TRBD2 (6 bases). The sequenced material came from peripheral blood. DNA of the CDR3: TGCAGCGTTGAAGGAGAGGCTAGCGGCACAGATACGCAGTATTTT. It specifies CSVEGEASGTDTQYF.